One and the same sample provided the 5 T cell receptor beta chains below, sequenced in a study of blood T cell repertoires in COVID-19 (TCRdb year 2020). Preparation of the library involved the immunoSEQ multiplex PCR assay. TCRdb took over this immuneACCESS table, retaining in-frame rearrangements with V and J assigned. Such tables are incomplete; in checked studies, under half of the missing clones stem from an unresolved V gene, and the remainder is unexplained. Counted in this sample were 25,000 to 35,000 clones; approximately 85% of them appeared once. Less than 9.5% of the sample is taken by the ten largest. What was sequenced was peripheral blood. The receptors here all came from a human donor in a cohort sampled during active COVID-19.

The chain uses TRBV7-6 and TRBJ2-1, with 13 bases fitting TRBD2. CDR3 length: 16 residues. The germline CDR1 and CDR2 sequences are SGHVS and FNYEAQ. The ends lost 1 base at V and 5 bases at J; junction bases unmatched: 2. The DNA of the CDR3 is TGTGCCAGCAGCTTAGGACTAGCGGGAGGCCACAATGAGCAGTTCTTC. This encodes CASSLGLAGGHNEQFF. Complete variable domain (other parts from reference TRBV7-6 and TRBJ2-1): GAGVSQSPRYKVTKRGQDVALRCDPISGHVSLYWYRQALGQGPEFLTYFNYEAQQDKSGLPNDRFSAERPEGSISTLTIQRTEQRDSAMYRCASSLGLAGGHNEQFFGPGTRLTVL.

The chain recombines TRBV4-1 with TRBJ1-4; D is unclear. The V gene lost 0 bases and the J gene lost 0 bases, with 5 bases spanning the gap. This CDR3 contains 15 residues. Germline V gene lookup returns CDR1 MGHRA and CDR2 YSYEKL. For the CDR3, the DNA is TGCGCCAGCAGCCAAGAGGCCGCAACTAATGAAAAACTGTTTTTT. As protein: CASSQEAATNEKLFF.

The gene calls are TRBV19 and TRBJ2-2; 9 bases agree with TRBD1. Trimming removed 4 bases from V and 6 bases from J; junction bases left unmatched: 12. CDR3 length: 17 residues. Germline lookup yields CDR1 LNHDA and CDR2 SQIVND (reference sequence). This chain's CDR3 is CASSKSSGTGNAGELFF. As DNA, the CDR3 is TGTGCCAGTAGTAAATCCTCCGGGACAGGGAATGCCGGGGAGCTGTTTTTT. Full variable domain (outside the CDR3, taken from reference TRBV19 and TRBJ2-2): DGGITQSPKYLFRKEGQNVTLSCEQNLNHDAMYWYRQDPGQGLRLIYYSQIVNDFQKGDIAEGYSVSREKKESFPLTVTSAQKNPTAFYLCASSKSSGTGNAGELFFGEGSRLTVL.

A note on this clone: Other DNA sequences in this sample translate to the same CDR3. This chain uses TRBV30 with TRBJ1-1; no reliable D call. Germline loops: CDR1 GTSNPN, CDR2 SVGIG (reference sequence). V shed 2 bases and J shed 8 bases, with 9 bases lying between them. The CDR3 consists of 11 residues. In DNA form, the CDR3 reads TGTGCCTGGAGTCCGACACGGGAAGCTTTCTTT. This translates into CAWSPTREAFF.

The chain joins TRBV19 to TRBJ1-1; TRBD1 agrees at 9 bases. Germline V gene lookup returns CDR1 LNHDA and CDR2 SQIVND (reference sequence). V shed 1 base and J 0 bases; nucleotides not matched to a gene: 0. The CDR3 length is 15 residues. The CDR3: CASSIGDRVNTEAFF. The CDR3 region has the DNA TGTGCCAGTAGTATAGGGGACAGGGTGAACACTGAAGCTTTCTTT.